This T cell receptor beta chain was identified during a study of shared T cell receptors in the human thymus. CDR1 LGHNT and CDR2 FRNRAP come from the germline V gene. With 3 bases clipped from V and 4 bases from J, the junction kept 6 bases outside the gene matches. This CDR3 spans 15 amino acids. Sequencing used immunoSEQ multiplex PCR; TCRdb keeps in-frame clones, though not all of them. Seen here are roughly 710,000 clones, 70% to 90% observed once, and the top ten hold roughly 0.01%. These records were also assigned to another study, of human thymus T cells. Per that paper: Each of the donors was a healthy Finnish infant who was undergoing open corrective cardiac surgery for congenital heart defects. From resections taken during corrective heart surgery, the thymus tissue was obtained. Both thymic and peripheral blood repertoires showed apparently biased V and J usage. Reports from related research described highly overlapping thymic repertoires among unrelated individuals.

Sequencing was performed on thymocytes. V gene TRBV12-5 combines with J gene TRBJ2-5, with TRBD1 matching over 9 bases. The sequence came from a girl under two years old with a congenital heart defect. This CDR3 reads CASGLRTGDTETQYF. Written as DNA, the CDR3 is TGTGCTAGTGGTTTACGGACAGGGGATACAGAGACCCAGTACTTC.